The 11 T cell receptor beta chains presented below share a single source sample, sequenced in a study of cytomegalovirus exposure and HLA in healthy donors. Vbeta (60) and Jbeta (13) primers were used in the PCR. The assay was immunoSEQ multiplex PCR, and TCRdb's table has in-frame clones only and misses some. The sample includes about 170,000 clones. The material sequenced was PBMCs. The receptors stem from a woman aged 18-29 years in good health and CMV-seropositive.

The CDR3 spells CASSSGTGEEKLFF. The CDR3 DNA follows: TGTGCCAGCAGCTCCGGGACAGGAGAAGAAAAACTGTTTTTT. The chain employs TRBV7-2 and TRBJ1-4, with 8 bases that match TRBD1. From germline, CDR1 is SGHTA and CDR2 FQGNSA. The CDR3 has 14 amino acids. J gave up 8 bases and V 4 bases, and 6 bases lay outside the gene matches.

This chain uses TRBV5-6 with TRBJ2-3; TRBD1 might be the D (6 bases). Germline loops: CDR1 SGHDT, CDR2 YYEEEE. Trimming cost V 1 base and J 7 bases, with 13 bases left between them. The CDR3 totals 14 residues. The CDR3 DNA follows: TGTGCCAGCAGCTTGTCCGGGACACCGTATACGCAGTATTTT. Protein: CASSLSGTPYTQYF.

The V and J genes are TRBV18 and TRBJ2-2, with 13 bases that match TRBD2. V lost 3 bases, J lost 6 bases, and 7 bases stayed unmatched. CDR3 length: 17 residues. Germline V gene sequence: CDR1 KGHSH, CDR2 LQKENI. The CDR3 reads CASSPGLAGVSSGELFF. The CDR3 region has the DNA TGTGCCAGCTCACCCGGACTAGCGGGAGTGAGTTCCGGGGAGCTGTTTTTT.

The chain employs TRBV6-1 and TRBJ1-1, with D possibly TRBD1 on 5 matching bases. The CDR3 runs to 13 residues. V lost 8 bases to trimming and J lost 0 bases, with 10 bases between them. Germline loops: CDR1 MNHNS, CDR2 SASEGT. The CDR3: CASAREVNTEAFF. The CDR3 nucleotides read TGTGCCAGCGCCAGGGAGGTGAACACTGAAGCTTTCTTT.

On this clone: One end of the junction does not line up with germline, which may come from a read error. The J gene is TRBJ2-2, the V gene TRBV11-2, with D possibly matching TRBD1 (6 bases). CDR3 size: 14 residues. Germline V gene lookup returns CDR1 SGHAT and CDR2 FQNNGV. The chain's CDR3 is CASNLQGNTGELFF. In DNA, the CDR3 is TGTGCCAGCAACTTACAGGGTAACACCGGGGAGCTGTTTTTT.

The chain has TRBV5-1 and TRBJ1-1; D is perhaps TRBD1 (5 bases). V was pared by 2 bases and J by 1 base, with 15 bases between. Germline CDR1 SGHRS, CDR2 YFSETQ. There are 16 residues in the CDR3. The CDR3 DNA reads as TGCGCCAGCAGCTTATTTTCGACAGAGACGAACACTGAAGCTTTCTTT. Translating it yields CASSLFSTETNTEAFF.

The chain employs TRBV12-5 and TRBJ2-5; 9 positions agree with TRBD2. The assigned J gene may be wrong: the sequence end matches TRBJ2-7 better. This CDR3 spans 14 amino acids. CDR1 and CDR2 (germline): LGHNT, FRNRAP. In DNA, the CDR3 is TGTGCTAGTGCCGTTAGCGGGAGCTCCTACGAGCAGTACTTC. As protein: CASAVSGSSYEQYF.

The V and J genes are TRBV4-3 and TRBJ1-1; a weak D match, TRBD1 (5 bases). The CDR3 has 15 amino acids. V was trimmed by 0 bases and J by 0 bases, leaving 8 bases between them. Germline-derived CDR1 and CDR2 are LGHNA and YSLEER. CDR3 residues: CASSQEPRVNTEAFF. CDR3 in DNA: TGCGCCAGCAGCCAAGAACCCAGGGTGAACACTGAAGCTTTCTTT.

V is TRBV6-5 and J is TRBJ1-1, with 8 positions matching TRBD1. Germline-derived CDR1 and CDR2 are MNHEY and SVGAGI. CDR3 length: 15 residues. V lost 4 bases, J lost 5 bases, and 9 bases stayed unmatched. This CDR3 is CASSWTGQGDTEAFF. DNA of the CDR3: TGTGCCAGCAGTTGGACCGGACAGGGTGATACTGAAGCTTTCTTT.

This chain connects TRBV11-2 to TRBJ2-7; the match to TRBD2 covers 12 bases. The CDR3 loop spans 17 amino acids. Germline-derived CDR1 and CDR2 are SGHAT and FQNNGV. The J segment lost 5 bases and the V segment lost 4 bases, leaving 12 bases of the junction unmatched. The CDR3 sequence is CASSYGLAGGGWNEQYF. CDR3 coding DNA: TGTGCCAGCAGCTATGGGCTAGCGGGAGGGGGGTGGAACGAGCAGTACTTC.

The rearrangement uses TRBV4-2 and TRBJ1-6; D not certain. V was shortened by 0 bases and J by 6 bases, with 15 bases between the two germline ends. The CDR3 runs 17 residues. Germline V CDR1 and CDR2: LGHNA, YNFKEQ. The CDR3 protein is CASSQEGGQAINSPLHF. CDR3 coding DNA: TGTGCCAGCAGCCAAGAGGGAGGCCAGGCGATTAATTCACCCCTCCACTTT.